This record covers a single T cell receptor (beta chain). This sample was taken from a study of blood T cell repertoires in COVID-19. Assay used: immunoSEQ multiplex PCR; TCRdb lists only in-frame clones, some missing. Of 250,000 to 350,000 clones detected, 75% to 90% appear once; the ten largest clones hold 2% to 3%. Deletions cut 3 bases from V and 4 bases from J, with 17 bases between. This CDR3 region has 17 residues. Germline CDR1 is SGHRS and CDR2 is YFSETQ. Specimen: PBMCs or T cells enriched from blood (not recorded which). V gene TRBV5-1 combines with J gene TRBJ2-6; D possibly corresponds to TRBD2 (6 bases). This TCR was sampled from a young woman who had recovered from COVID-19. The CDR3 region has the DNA TGCGCCAGCAGCTCTTGGGGACTCGAGGCGGGGGCCAACGTCCTGACTTTC. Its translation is CASSSWGLEAGANVLTF. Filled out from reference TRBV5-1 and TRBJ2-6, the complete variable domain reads KAGVTQTPRYLIKTRGQQVTLSCSPISGHRSVSWYQQTPGQGLQFLFEYFSETQRNKGNFPGRFSGRQFSNSRSEMNVSTLELGDSALYLCASSSWGLEAGANVLTFGAGSRLTVL.